The present T cell receptor beta chain was sequenced within a study of T cell responses to AZD1222 COVID-19 vaccine. The study's findings and limits: As reported, nearly half of all spike-specific TCRs target variant regions that are unmutated.

This clone was picked up a small number of times. The antigen remains undetermined. The germline V and J ends were trimmed by 3 bases and 7 bases, with 13 bases remaining between them. CDR1 GTSNPN and CDR2 SVGIG come from the germline V gene (reference sequence). This CDR3 has 13 residues. Sequenced by immunoSEQ multiplex PCR; TCRdb stores in-frame clones only, minus some. The sample contains about 62,000 clones, approximately 80% of which appear only once. This chain joins TRBV30 and TRBJ1-5, with no clear D. Here the sequenced sample was peripheral blood, taken on day 0 of AZD1222 vaccination. The sequence derives from an adult in good health. The CDR3 DNA sequence: TGTGCCTGGAGGCTCCAGGCTGGGCAGCCCCAGCATTTT. This gives the protein CAWRLQAGQPQHF.